This TCR beta chain originates from a study of blood T cell repertoires in COVID-19. Turning to the study itself: Researchers got acute and convalescent COVID-19 samples from the United States, Italy and Spain. Sources were T cells, B-cell-depleted T cells, or PBMCs; the material itself was cDNA or gDNA.

The CDR3 contains 15 residues. V lost 2 bases, J lost 4 bases, and 9 bases stayed unmatched. Germline lookup yields CDR1 GTSNPN and CDR2 SVGIG (reference sequence). In the source study's methods: Estimated nucleated cell counts came from reference gene primer amplification. Method: immunoSEQ multiplex PCR; TCRdb's copy keeps in-frame clones and lacks some. The V and J calls and the clone size are those of that table, but D and trimming were determined from the DNA. The sample has around 60,000 clones; 80% to 90% are singletons. This TCR derives from an older woman with acute or convalescent COVID-19. The specimen was peripheral blood. The gene calls are TRBV30 and TRBJ1-2, with TRBD1 identical over 8 bases. The CDR3 DNA is TGTGCCTGGAGTACCTTAGGACAGGGAAGCTATGGCTACACCTTC. Its translation is CAWSTLGQGSYGYTF.